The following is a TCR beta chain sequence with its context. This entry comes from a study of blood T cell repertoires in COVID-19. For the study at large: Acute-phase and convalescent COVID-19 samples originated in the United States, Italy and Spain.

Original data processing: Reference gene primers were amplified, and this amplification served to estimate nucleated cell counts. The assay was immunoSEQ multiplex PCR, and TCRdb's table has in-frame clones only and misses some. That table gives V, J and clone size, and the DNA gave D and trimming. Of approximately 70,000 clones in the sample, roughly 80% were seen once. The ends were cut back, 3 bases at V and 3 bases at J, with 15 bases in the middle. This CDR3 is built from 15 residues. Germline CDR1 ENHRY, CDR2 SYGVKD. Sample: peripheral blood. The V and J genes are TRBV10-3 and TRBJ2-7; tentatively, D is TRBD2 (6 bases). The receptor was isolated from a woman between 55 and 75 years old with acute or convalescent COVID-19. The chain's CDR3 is CAISDGGPGDYEQYF. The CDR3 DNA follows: TGTGCCATCAGTGACGGAGGCCCGGGGGACTACGAGCAGTACTTC.